The 14 T cell receptor beta chains in this list originate from one sample, sequenced in a study of human T cells and chemical hapten exposure. TCRdb independently ran MiXCR on the RACE reads; one entry per CDR3 protein. This table has approximately 350,000 distinct CDR3 sequences, 6% to 8.5% appearing once. Specified time point: patch test 1, 2 weeks after DPC sensitization. Regarding treatment: therapeutic diphenylcyclopropenone sensitization with weekly scalp DPC. The sample here was whole blood, taken in connection with sensitization to the hapten diphenylcyclopropenone (DPC). The receptor source for this set is a young woman with alopecia areata. Some clones in this sample may be carry-over from other donors' samples.

This clonotype was seen a few times. This chain links TRBV18 with TRBJ1-1, with D perhaps TRBD1 (6 bases). V was pared by 5 bases and J by 5 bases, with 15 bases between. The germline V gene has CDR1 KGHSH and CDR2 LQKENI. This CDR3 is built from 14 residues. CDR3 region: CASSAQGQETEAFF. CDR3 in DNA: TGTGCCAGCTCAGCCCAGGGGCAGGAGACTGAAGCTTTCTTT.

This clonotype was recorded a few times. V usage is TRBV14 and J usage is TRBJ1-5, with D perhaps matching TRBD1 (5 bases). The CDR3 consists of 17 residues. The ends were cut back, 0 bases at V and 0 bases at J, with 12 bases in the middle. The germline gives CDR1 SGHDN, CDR2 FVKESK. In nucleotides, the CDR3 is TGTGCCAGCAGCCAAGATGAGGGGTGTAATAGCAATCAGCCCCAGCATTTT. It encodes CASSQDEGCNSNQPQHF.

In this sample, this clonotype turned up a few times. The junction shows a germline mismatch at one end, possibly a read error. The chain joins TRBV6-5 to TRBJ1-6; D is possibly TRBD1 (6 bases). The CDR3 is 13 amino acids. CDR1 is MNHEY and CDR2 is SVGAGI in the germline V gene. This CDR3 is CASRRTENSPLHF. The CDR3 DNA sequence: TGTGCCAGCAGGCGGACAGAGAATTCGCCCCTCCACTTT.

This clonotype showed up many times. The chain couples TRBV7-2 to TRBJ2-4; no clear D. Looked up from germline, CDR1 is SGHTA and CDR2 is FQGNSA. The CDR3 length is 11 residues. The ends were cut back, 2 bases at V and 11 bases at J, with 7 bases in the middle. The CDR3 coding sequence is TGTGCCAGCAGCTTATCCTGGCTTCAGTACTTC. This encodes CASSLSWLQYF.

This clonotype was counted between two and nine times. The CDR3 sequence is CASSPGTGVRSNQPQHF. CDR3 nucleotides: TGCGCCAGCAGTCCCGGGACAGGGGTGAGGAGCAATCAGCCCCAGCATTTT. The V gene is TRBV5-1, the J gene TRBJ1-5; 10 bases fit TRBD1. Per the germline V gene, CDR1 is SGHRS and CDR2 is YFSETQ. The J segment lost 1 base and the V segment lost 5 bases, leaving 9 bases of the junction unmatched. This CDR3 has 17 residues. Complete variable domain (other parts from reference TRBV5-1 and TRBJ1-5): KAGVTQTPRYLIKTRGQQVTLSCSPISGHRSVSWYQQTPGQGLQFLFEYFSETQRNKGNFPGRFSGRQFSNSRSEMNVSTLELGDSALYLCASSPGTGVRSNQPQHFGDGTRLSIL.

The chain recombines TRBV4-1 with TRBJ1-5; D is uncertain. The CDR3 is 16 residues long. The germline CDR1 and CDR2 sequences are MGHRA and YSYEKL. V was pared by 0 bases and J by 2 bases, with 11 bases between. The CDR3 bases are TGCGCCAGCAGCCAAGAAGGGAGAGGTGGCAATCAGCCCCAGCATTTT. Translating it yields CASSQEGRGGNQPQHF.

V usage is TRBV20-1 and J usage is TRBJ2-7; D perhaps matches TRBD1 (6 bases). The ends were cut back, 3 bases at V and 7 bases at J, with 19 bases in the middle. CDR1 is DFQATT and CDR2 is SNEGSKA in the germline V gene (reference sequence). The CDR3 sequence is 14 residues long. Here the CDR3 reads CSASLATGLWEQYF. CDR3 DNA: TGCAGTGCTAGCTTAGCGACAGGACTCTGGGAGCAGTACTTC.

The V call is TRBV24-1, the J call TRBJ2-7; D not resolved. V lost 3 bases to trimming and J lost 0 bases, with 8 bases between them. The CDR3 runs to 14 residues. In germline, CDR1 is KGHDR, CDR2 SFDVKD. CDR3 nucleotide sequence: TGTGCCACCAGTGATCGACGGACCTCCTACGAGCAGTACTTC. This gives the protein CATSDRRTSYEQYF.

This clonotype was detected ten times or more. The V and J genes are TRBV7-6 and TRBJ1-1; tentatively, D is TRBD1 (6 bases). Germline assignment: CDR1 SGHVS and CDR2 FNYEAQ. CDR3 size: 15 residues. V lost 0 bases to trimming and J lost 4 bases, with 12 bases between them. The chain's CDR3 is CASSLAQQGATEAFF. CDR3 coding DNA: TGTGCCAGCAGCTTAGCGCAACAGGGAGCCACTGAAGCTTTCTTT.

This clonotype turned up a few times. This sequence joins TRBV6-2 or TRBV6-3 and TRBJ1-2, with unresolved D. V lost 6 bases to trimming and J lost 4 bases, with 12 bases between them. CDR3 length equals 13 residues. The V gene's germline CDR1 is MNHEY and CDR2 SVGEGT. In DNA form, the CDR3 reads TGTGCCAGCAGAATCGACGGAGCCTATGGCTACACCTTC. It encodes CASRIDGAYGYTF.

The rearrangement joins TRBV25-1 to TRBJ2-3, with 7 bases identical to TRBD1. This CDR3 region has 14 residues. CDR1 is MGHDK, CDR2 SYGVNS, per germline. J was trimmed by 6 bases and V by 6 bases; bases with no gene match: 9. CDR3 in DNA: TGTGCCAGCAGCAGGGACAGACCCTGGGATACGCAGTATTTT. This codes for CASSRDRPWDTQYF. The whole variable domain, remainder taken from reference TRBV25-1 and TRBJ2-3, is EADIYQTPRYLVIGTGKKITLECSQTMGHDKMYWYQQDPGMELHLIHYSYGVNSTEKGDLSSESTVSRIRTEHFPLTLESARPSHTSQYLCASSRDRPWDTQYFGPGTRLTVL.

V usage is TRBV20-1 and J usage is TRBJ2-1; 10 bases agree with TRBD2. With 2 bases clipped from V and 0 bases from J, the junction kept 13 bases outside the gene matches. The CDR3 consists of 19 residues. Germline V gives CDR1 DFQATT, CDR2 SNEGSKA (reference sequence). DNA for the CDR3: TGCAGTGCTAGATTAAAGCGGGGGGGCTTTTACGCCTCCTACAATGAGCAGTTCTTC. Translated: CSARLKRGGFYASYNEQFF.

This clonotype was counted many times. The chain joins TRBV7-2 to TRBJ2-2; either TRBD1 or TRBD2 may fit D (5 bases each). This CDR3 comprises 13 residues. Trimming left V 6 bases short and J 10 bases short, with 15 bases between. Germline-derived CDR1 and CDR2 are SGHTA and FQGNSA. The CDR3 DNA reads as TGTGCCAGCAGGAGAACCGGGGACCCGGAGCTGTTTTTT. Its protein product is CASRRTGDPELFF.

This clonotype was seen repeatedly, ten times or more. This chain joins TRBV27 and TRBJ1-2; perhaps TRBD1 as D (6 bases). V gave up 0 bases and J gave up 8 bases, with 13 bases separating them. This CDR3 region has 14 residues. The germline CDR1 and CDR2 sequences are MNHEY and SMNVEV (reference sequence). CDR3 in amino acids: CASSLSIGGSGYTF. In DNA, the CDR3 is TGTGCCAGCAGTTTATCAATAGGGGGAAGCGGCTACACCTTC.